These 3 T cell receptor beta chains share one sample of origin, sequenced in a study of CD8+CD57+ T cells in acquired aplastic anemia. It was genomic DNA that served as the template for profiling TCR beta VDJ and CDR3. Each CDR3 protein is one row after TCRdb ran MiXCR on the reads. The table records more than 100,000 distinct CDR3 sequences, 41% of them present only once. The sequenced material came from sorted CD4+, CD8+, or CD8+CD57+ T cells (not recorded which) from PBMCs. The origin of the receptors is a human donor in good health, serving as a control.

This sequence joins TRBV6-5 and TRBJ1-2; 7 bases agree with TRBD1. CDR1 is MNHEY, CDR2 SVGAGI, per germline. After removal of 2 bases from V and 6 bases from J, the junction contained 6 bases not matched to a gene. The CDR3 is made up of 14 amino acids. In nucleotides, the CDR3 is TGTGCCAGCAGTTACCGACAGGGTCAAGATGGCTACACCTTC. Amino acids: CASSYRQGQDGYTF.

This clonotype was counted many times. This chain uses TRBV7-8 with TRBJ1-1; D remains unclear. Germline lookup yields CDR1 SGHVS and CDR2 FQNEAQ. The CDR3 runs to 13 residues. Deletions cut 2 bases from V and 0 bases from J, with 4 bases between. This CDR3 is CASSLSLNTEAFF. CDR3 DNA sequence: TGTGCCAGCAGCTTAAGTCTGAACACTGAAGCTTTCTTT. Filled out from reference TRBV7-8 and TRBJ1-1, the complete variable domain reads GAGVSQSPRYKVAKRGQDVALRCDPISGHVSLFWYQQALGQGPEFLTYFQNEAQLDKSGLPSDRFFAERPEGSVSTLKIQRTQQEDSAVYLCASSLSLNTEAFFGQGTRLTVV.

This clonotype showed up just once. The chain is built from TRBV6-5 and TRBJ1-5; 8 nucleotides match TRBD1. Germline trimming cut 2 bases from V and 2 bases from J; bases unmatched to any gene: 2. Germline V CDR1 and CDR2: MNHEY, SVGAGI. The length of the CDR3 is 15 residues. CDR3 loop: CASSYKGQGNQPQHF. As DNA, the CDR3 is TGTGCCAGCAGTTACAAGGGACAGGGCAATCAGCCCCAGCATTTT.